What follows are 24 T cell receptor beta chains derived from one specimen sequenced in a study of cytomegalovirus exposure and HLA in healthy donors. It was with 60 Vbeta and 13 Jbeta primers that the PCR ran. TCRdb keeps only in-frame clones here, not all; method: immunoSEQ multiplex PCR. The sample lists around 150,000 clones, roughly 80% seen once, with approximately 8.7% in the top ten. What was sequenced was PBMCs. Receptor source: a man between 18 and 35 years old in good health and CMV-seropositive.

The J gene is TRBJ2-1, the V gene TRBV10-3, with 11 bases lining up with TRBD2. The germline V gene encodes CDR1 ENHRY and CDR2 SYGVKD. The V gene end was trimmed by 0 bases and the J gene end by 2 bases; junction bases not matched to a gene: 0. This CDR3 has 16 amino acids. As DNA, the CDR3 is TGTGCCATCAGTGAGTCGACTAGCGGGGCCTACAATGAGCAGTTCTTC. It yields the protein CAISESTSGAYNEQFF.

This clone was seen just once. The CDR3 region is CASSQDSGDEKLFF. Here the CDR3 DNA reads TGCGCCAGCAGCCAAGATTCAGGGGACGAAAAACTGTTTTTT. V gene TRBV4-3 combines with J gene TRBJ1-4; maybe TRBD1 (6 bases). CDR3 length: 14 residues. V was pared by 0 bases and J by 8 bases, with 10 bases between. Germline values: CDR1 LGHNA, CDR2 YSLEER.

The CDR3 DNA reads as TGTGCCACCCGGTCCTGGAACTATGGCTACACCTTC. Translating gives CATRSWNYGYTF. The chain carries TRBV2 and TRBJ1-2; no firm D call. The CDR3 is 12 amino acids. Germline assignment: CDR1 SNHLY and CDR2 FYNNEI. The V end lost 10 bases, the J end lost 2 bases, and 11 bases lay between the germline ends.

This clone occurred once. CDR3 residues: CASSATGTGYTF. The CDR3 nucleotides are TGTGCCAGCAGCGCAACAGGGACTGGCTACACCTTC. The chain links TRBV27 to TRBJ1-2, with D perhaps matching TRBD1 (6 bases). Germline CDR1 is MNHEY and CDR2 is SMNVEV (reference sequence). The CDR3 sequence is 12 residues long. V lost 6 bases to trimming and J lost 7 bases, with 12 bases between them.

The chain carries TRBV18 and TRBJ2-3, with 7 bases lining up with TRBD2. Germline assignment: CDR1 KGHSH and CDR2 LQKENI. V was pared by 1 base and J by 11 bases, with 6 bases of the junction left unmatched. The CDR3 contains 13 residues. The CDR3 bases are TGTGCCAGCTCACCACGGGCTAGCGGAGAGCAGTATTTT. As protein: CASSPRASGEQYF.

This chain connects TRBV5-1 to TRBJ2-1; D gene unclear. This CDR3 spans 16 amino acids. The V end was cut by 1 base, the J end by 4 bases, with 15 bases between. From germline, CDR1 is SGHRS and CDR2 YFSETQ. Here the CDR3 reads CASSLFAAEVYNEQFF. CDR3 in DNA: TGCGCCAGCAGCTTGTTTGCCGCGGAAGTGTACAATGAGCAGTTCTTC.

V gene TRBV10-3 combines with J gene TRBJ2-5; a weak D match, TRBD2 (6 bases). The germline gives CDR1 ENHRY, CDR2 SYGVKD. V was trimmed by 5 bases and J by 5 bases, leaving 12 bases between them. This CDR3 is 13 amino acids long. CDR3 sequence reads: CAISTGLRETQYF. Here the CDR3 DNA reads TGTGCCATCAGTACGGGACTTAGGGAGACCCAGTACTTC.

The chain has TRBV7-6 and TRBJ2-1, with D possibly being TRBD1 (6 bases). Germline V gene lookup returns CDR1 SGHVS and CDR2 FNYEAQ. V was trimmed by 5 bases and J by 8 bases, leaving 16 bases between them. The CDR3 has 14 residues. This CDR3 reads CASSGWKSGDEQFF. The CDR3 nucleotides are TGTGCCAGCAGCGGGTGGAAATCAGGGGATGAGCAGTTCTTC.

The chain carries TRBV25-1 and TRBJ2-5; 14 bases align to TRBD2. The CDR3 loop spans 17 amino acids. CDR1 MGHDK and CDR2 SYGVNS come from the germline V gene. J gave up 4 bases and V 3 bases, and 7 bases lay outside the gene matches. CDR3 in DNA: TGTGCCAGCAGTGATCCGGGACTAGCGGGAGTACGAGAGACCCAGTACTTC. Its translation is CASSDPGLAGVRETQYF.

The rearrangement uses TRBV19 and TRBJ1-1; D ambiguous. The CDR3 spans 14 residues. Trimming removed 2 bases at V and 5 bases at J, with 12 bases between. Germline CDR1 and CDR2: LNHDA and SQIVND (reference sequence). CDR3 coding DNA: TGTGCCAGTAGTATAACGGCCGGAGGGACTGAAGCTTTCTTT. Translated, it gives CASSITAGGTEAFF. The full variable domain, in which reference TRBV19 and TRBJ1-1 provide the parts outside the CDR3, is DGGITQSPKYLFRKEGQNVTLSCEQNLNHDAMYWYRQDPGQGLRLIYYSQIVNDFQKGDIAEGYSVSREKKESFPLTVTSAQKNPTAFYLCASSITAGGTEAFFGQGTRLTVV.

The chain links TRBV30 to TRBJ1-6; 9 bases are a match to TRBD1. Germline V gives CDR1 GTSNPN, CDR2 SVGIG (reference sequence). V lost 5 bases, J lost 10 bases, and 9 bases stayed unmatched. The CDR3 covers 14 residues. CDR3: CAWDTGQGGSPLHF. DNA for the CDR3: TGTGCCTGGGACACGGGACAGGGCGGATCACCCCTCCACTTT.

V is TRBV6-5 and J is TRBJ2-7, with 7 bases fitting TRBD1. V shed 4 bases, J shed 4 bases, and the junction held 4 bases outside the gene matches. This CDR3 region has 13 residues. CDR1 MNHEY and CDR2 SVGAGI come from the germline V gene. DNA for the CDR3: TGTGCCAGCAGTTCCGGGACAGTATACGAGCAGTACTTC. As protein: CASSSGTVYEQYF.

V is TRBV9 and J is TRBJ2-1; 8 bases line up with TRBD2. V shed 0 bases and J 9 bases; nucleotides not matched to a gene: 8. The germline V gene encodes CDR1 SGDLS and CDR2 YYNGEE. The CDR3 is made up of 15 amino acids. CDR3 protein: CASSVAGTLAGEQFF. Written as DNA, the CDR3 is TGTGCCAGCAGCGTAGCGGGGACTCTAGCGGGTGAGCAGTTCTTC.

The chain has TRBV6-5 and TRBJ2-4, with D maybe TRBD2 (6 bases). Looked up from germline, CDR1 is MNHEY and CDR2 is SVGAGI. V gave up 2 bases and J gave up 8 bases, with 10 bases separating them. CDR3 length equals 13 residues. The CDR3 DNA reads TGTGCCAGCAGTTACACTCCGGGGGACATTCAGTACTTC. This sequence encodes CASSYTPGDIQYF.

This clone was observed once. This rearrangement joins TRBV9 to TRBJ2-7; possibly TRBD2 for D (5 bases). V dropped 3 bases and J dropped 2 bases, with 18 bases sitting between them. CDR3 length: 16 amino acids. Germline V gene lookup returns CDR1 SGDLS and CDR2 YYNGEE. For the CDR3, the DNA is TGTGCCAGCAGCGCTGATGAGGGTCTATTTACCTACGAGCAGTACTTC. Its translation is CASSADEGLFTYEQYF.

V and J are TRBV6-6 and TRBJ1-2; TRBD1 aligns across 11 bases. The CDR3 runs 16 residues. CDR1 is MNHNY and CDR2 is SVGAGI in the germline V gene (reference sequence). V dropped 2 bases and J dropped 4; count of bases not matched to a gene: 6. This CDR3 is CASSYAGQGAGYGYTF. CDR3 nucleotides: TGTGCCAGCAGTTACGCTGGACAGGGGGCAGGCTATGGCTACACCTTC.

The DNA of the CDR3 is TGTGCCAGCAGCTTGAAGTTTTCAGGGGACCCAAACTATGGCTACACCTTC. This codes for CASSLKFSGDPNYGYTF. The chain recombines TRBV5-4 with TRBJ1-2; a possible D gene is TRBD1 (6 bases). V lost 1 base to trimming and J lost 2 bases, with 18 bases between them. This CDR3 is 17 amino acids long. Germline V CDR1 and CDR2: SGHNT, YYREEE (reference sequence).

The rearrangement uses TRBV5-1 and TRBJ2-1; 10 nucleotides match TRBD2. Trimming cost V 0 bases and J 6 bases; bases outside gene matches: 6. Germline V CDR1 and CDR2: SGHRS, YFSETQ. This CDR3 has 16 residues. CDR3 bases: TGCGCCAGCAGCTTGGAAAGCGGGAGGGCCTCCAATGAGCAGTTCTTC. This translates into CASSLESGRASNEQFF.

This chain uses TRBV5-4 with TRBJ1-3; D call uncertain. The germline CDR1 and CDR2 sequences are SGHNT and YYREEE (reference sequence). The V and J ends lost 2 bases and 3 bases respectively, with 24 bases between them. This CDR3 comprises 19 residues. The CDR3 DNA sequence: TGTGCCAGCAGCTTCTTGGAGAGTATGCATGGACTGCATGGAAACACCATATATTTT. It specifies CASSFLESMHGLHGNTIYF.

This clone was counted a few times. V and J are TRBV7-9 and TRBJ1-4, with a possible D match to TRBD1 (6 bases). The CDR3 extends over 12 amino acids. V was trimmed by 1 base and J by 11 bases, leaving 8 bases between them. The germline gives CDR1 SEHNR, CDR2 FQNEAQ (reference sequence). DNA for the CDR3: TGTGCCAGCAGCTTAGGGACAGAGAAACTGTTTTTT. It translates to CASSLGTEKLFF.

This chain links TRBV19 with TRBJ1-5; D is unclear. V was clipped by 3 bases and J by 0 bases, with 15 bases between them. There are 17 residues in the CDR3. Germline assignment: CDR1 LNHDA and CDR2 SQIVND (reference sequence). Here the CDR3 reads CASSISRFMYSNQPQHF. Here the CDR3 DNA reads TGTGCCAGTAGTATCTCTAGGTTTATGTATAGCAATCAGCCCCAGCATTTT.

This chain's CDR3 is CASSLGGVGAEETQYF. The CDR3 DNA follows: TGTGCCAGCAGCTTAGGGGGGGTAGGGGCGGAGGAGACCCAGTACTTC. The chain has TRBV11-3 and TRBJ2-5, with D possibly being TRBD2 (6 bases). The germline CDR1 and CDR2 sequences are SGHNT and YENEEA. V shed 1 base and J shed 5 bases, with 17 bases lying between them. CDR3 length: 16 residues. The whole variable domain, remainder taken from reference TRBV11-3 and TRBJ2-5, is EAGVVQSPRYKIIEKKQPVAFWCNPISGHNTLYWYLQNLGQGPELLIRYENEEAVDDSQLPKDRFSAERLKGVDSTLKIQPAELGDSAVYLCASSLGGVGAEETQYFGPGTRLLVL.

The CDR3 loop reads CASSGSRDSYEQYF. In DNA form, the CDR3 reads TGTGCCAGCAGCGGAAGCAGGGACTCCTACGAGCAGTACTTC. The V call is TRBV7-8, the J call TRBJ2-7, with D maybe TRBD1 (5 bases). The CDR3 sequence is 14 residues long. V was pared by 5 bases and J by 0 bases, with 11 bases between. Germline-derived CDR1 and CDR2 are SGHVS and FQNEAQ.

This clone was picked up one time. This chain uses TRBV6-1 with TRBJ2-5, with TRBD1 matching 10 bases. Germline assignment: CDR1 MNHNS and CDR2 SASEGT. With V trimmed by 6 bases and J by 7 bases, 8 bases remained unmatched. CDR3 length: 14 amino acids. The CDR3, as DNA: TGTGCCAGCAGCCGGGACAGGGGTTTGTGGACCCAGTACTTC. This translates into CASSRDRGLWTQYF.